The entry below describes one T cell receptor beta chain. The antigen is undetermined. This entry is derived from a study of metastatic and nonmetastatic thyroid tumors. Study details: Across peripheral blood and tumor or nodule tissue samples taken from malignant and benign thyroid patients, the repertoires were compared with one another.

CDR3 length: 15 residues. CDR1 is MNHNS, CDR2 SASEGT, per germline. V lost 7 bases and J lost 6, with 21 bases in between. Overall study findings and caveats: The reported finding was significantly higher TCR beta diversity in malignant thyroid tumors relative to benign nodules, in blood and tumor.

In the source study's methods: The study took CDR3 differences across clinicopathological groups and made a distant-metastasis classifier for papillary thyroid cancer from them. TCRdb called clones again from the PCR reads with MiXCR. These V and J calls are TCRdb output, not the study's own analysis. This table holds tens of thousands of clones, roughly 26% found once. Every patient underwent thyroid surgery untreated. This receptor was obtained from a female donor with papillary thyroid cancer or a benign thyroid nodule (not recorded which). Some clones in this sample may be carry-over from other donors' samples. This chain joins TRBV6-1 and TRBJ1-1; perhaps TRBD1 as D (6 bases). Sequenced sample: blood. The CDR3 bases are TGTGCCAGCACCGAAGGGGGGGGTCATATGGCTGAAGCTTTCTTT. Residues: CASTEGGGHMAEAFF.